This T cell receptor (beta chain) stems from a study of shared clonotypes between healthy human individuals. Comments on this clone: As yet, its antigen is unknown.

The table came from immunoSEQ multiplex PCR; TCRdb's copy has only in-frame clones and leaves some out. This table holds more than 2,000,000 clones, over 85% found once. CDR3 length: 15 amino acids. Per the germline V gene, CDR1 is SGHRS and CDR2 is YFSETQ. The V end lost 4 bases, the J end lost 2 bases, and 12 bases lay between the germline ends. The study's findings and limits: Across a few donors, naive CD4 shared around 5.3%, naive CD8 3% to 3.5%, memory CD4 2% to 2.5%, memory CD8 roughly 0.37%.

Material for sequencing was naive CD4+ T cells from PBMCs. The subset here: CD45RA+ positively selected. The chain is built from TRBV5-1 and TRBJ2-2; tentatively, D is TRBD1 (5 bases). The receptor was isolated from a man between 18 and 35 years old in good health. Some clones in this sample may be carry-over from other donors' samples. The CDR3 region is CASSPDRYNTGELFF. The DNA for the CDR3 is TGCGCCAGCAGCCCCGACAGATACAACACCGGGGAGCTGTTTTTT.